This is a list of T cell receptor beta chains from one sample in a study of early T cells in non-severe SARS-CoV-2 infection. One entry per CDR3 protein, called by TCRdb with MiXCR from the 5' RACE reads. The data show 26,000 or so distinct CDR3 sequences, 4.5% to 6% seen once. The material sequenced was whole blood. The source is an adult who was a healthcare worker with PCR-confirmed SARS-CoV-2 infection or an uninfected control (not recorded which). Each CDR3 is given with its conserved first and last residue.

V gene: TRBV7-2; J gene: TRBJ2-2; CDR3 protein: CASSLARGGELFF
V gene: TRBV6-5; J gene: TRBJ1-1; CDR3 protein: CASSRQSNTEAFF
V gene: TRBV20-1; J gene: TRBJ2-1; CDR3 protein: CSASPDVIYNEQFF
V gene: TRBV12-3/TRBV12-4; J gene: TRBJ2-7; CDR3 protein: CASSPGGGEQYF
V gene: TRBV29-1; J gene: TRBJ2-1; CDR3 protein: CSVVGDSYNEQFF
V gene: TRBV3-1; J gene: TRBJ1-2; CDR3 protein: CASSRSGTGSLYGYTF
V gene: TRBV6-5; J gene: TRBJ1-2; CDR3 protein: CASSSRQPRRGYTF
V gene: TRBV5-5; J gene: TRBJ2-3; CDR3 protein: CASRNGDGRTDTQYF
V gene: TRBV6-6; J gene: TRBJ2-7; CDR3 protein: CANGGQESYEQYF
V gene: TRBV10-3; J gene: TRBJ2-3; CDR3 protein: CAISQTSDSTDTQYF
V gene: TRBV3-1; J gene: TRBJ1-1; CDR3 protein: CASSPTGNTEAFF
V gene: TRBV7-9; J gene: TRBJ2-1; CDR3 protein: CASSLPGSSYNEQFF
V gene: TRBV5-1; J gene: TRBJ2-7; CDR3 protein: CASSQDRGRYEQYF
V gene: TRBV7-9; J gene: TRBJ2-5; CDR3 protein: CASSLDFGREETQYF
V gene: TRBV6-5; J gene: TRBJ2-1; CDR3 protein: CAARTAYNEQFF
V gene: TRBV11-2; J gene: TRBJ2-6; CDR3 protein: CASSPPGLLSADVLTF
V gene: TRBV4-3; J gene: TRBJ2-7; CDR3 protein: CASSQDGPHEQYF
V gene: TRBV6-5; J gene: TRBJ1-1; CDR3 protein: CASSYSGQTNTEAFF
V gene: TRBV20-1; J gene: TRBJ1-1; CDR3 protein: CSARRGEAFF
V gene: TRBV20-1; J gene: TRBJ2-7; CDR3 protein: CSAPRGYEQYF
V gene: TRBV15; J gene: TRBJ2-1; CDR3 protein: CATSAHRDRVSNEQFF
V gene: TRBV6-5; J gene: TRBJ2-1; CDR3 protein: CASRRNNEQFF
V gene: TRBV10-3; J gene: TRBJ2-2; CDR3 protein: CATSLDRAGTGELFF
V gene: TRBV5-1; J gene: TRBJ2-7; CDR3 protein: CASSLSTPPDEQYF
V gene: TRBV7-2; J gene: TRBJ2-5; CDR3 protein: CASSPTSGRKTQYF